The clone carrying this T cell receptor beta chain showed up just a few times. The CDR3 has 12 residues. The germline V gene encodes CDR1 MNHEY and CDR2 SVGEGT. Trimming shortened V by 6 bases and J by 4 bases, and 9 bases separated the two germline ends. This sample was taken from a study of blood T cell repertoires in COVID-19. As for the study in general: The United States, Italy and Spain provided the acute and convalescent COVID-19 samples. Sample material is recorded as cDNA or gDNA derived from T cells, B-cell-depleted T cells, or PBMCs.

As processed by the authors: Amplifying reference gene primers gave estimates of nucleated cell counts. Method: immunoSEQ multiplex PCR; TCRdb's copy keeps in-frame clones and lacks some. V and J calls and clone size are copied from that table; D and trimming were computed from the DNA. Of roughly 230,000 clones in the sample, 83% were seen once. The receptor's source is a woman in her forties or fifties with acute or convalescent COVID-19. The sample taken for sequencing was peripheral blood. The chain recombines TRBV6-2 or TRBV6-3 with TRBJ1-2; possible D gene TRBD1, 6 bases. The CDR3 coding sequence is TGTGCCAGCAGCCAGGGGATCTATGGCTACACCTTC. It translates to CASSQGIYGYTF.